A single sample is the source of the 21 T cell receptor beta chains below, sequenced in a study of T cell responses to AZD1222 COVID-19 vaccine. Libraries were prepared by immunoSEQ multiplex PCR; TCRdb keeps only in-frame clonotypes and omits some of them. Of 92,000 or so clones in the sample, 70% to 90% are singletons; the top ten hold more than 1.5%. The sample in question was peripheral blood, obtained on day 0 of AZD1222 vaccination. The receptors were gathered from an adult in good health.

The CDR3 sequence is CASSPHPIRYEQYF. The CDR3 coding sequence is TGTGCCAGCAGCCCCCACCCGATACGATACGAGCAGTACTTC. The chain combines TRBV7-8 with TRBJ2-7, with D unresolved. Per the germline V gene, CDR1 is SGHVS and CDR2 is FQNEAQ. The V and J ends lost 5 bases and 4 bases respectively, with 15 bases between them. The length of the CDR3 is 14 residues.

The V gene is TRBV5-6, the J gene TRBJ2-7, with 7 bases matching TRBD2. J lost 4 bases, V lost 2 bases, and 3 bases had no gene match. The CDR3 length is 13 residues. The V gene's germline CDR1 is SGHDT and CDR2 YYEEEE. The CDR3 sequence is CASSLIGGYEQYF. The CDR3 DNA sequence: TGTGCCAGCAGCTTAATCGGGGGGTACGAGCAGTACTTC.

This clone was recorded only once. The rearrangement links TRBV7-2 to TRBJ2-1; perhaps TRBD1 as D (5 bases). V lost 2 bases to trimming and J lost 8 bases, with 13 bases between them. Germline CDR1 is SGHTA and CDR2 is FQGNSA. The CDR3 is 14 residues long. CDR3 DNA: TGTGCCAGCAGCTTACTTGGGCAGGGTGATGAGCAGTTCTTC. Protein product: CASSLLGQGDEQFF.

The genes are TRBV14 and TRBJ2-1; D not certain. The germline CDR1 and CDR2 sequences are SGHDN and FVKESK. The CDR3 consists of 15 residues. The V gene lost 4 bases and the J gene lost 0 bases, with 10 bases spanning the gap. CDR3 bases: TGTGCCAGCAGCCGAGGACCTCTCTCCTACAATGAGCAGTTCTTC. It yields the protein CASSRGPLSYNEQFF.

This clone was picked up a small number of times. This chain links TRBV3-1 (or the pseudogene TRBV3-2) with TRBJ2-7; TRBD1 matches at 8 bases. Trimming took 1 base from V and 2 from J; bases not matched to a gene: 4. Germline V lookup: CDR1 LGHDT, CDR2 YNNKEL (reference sequence). The CDR3 spans 15 residues. CDR3 DNA: TGTGCCAGCAGCCAAGCTGGGACAGGACCCTACGAGCAGTACTTC. Protein product: CASSQAGTGPYEQYF.

This chain connects TRBV24-1 to TRBJ1-3, with D unresolved. V lost 8 bases, J lost 0 bases, and 10 bases lay in between. The CDR3 consists of 14 residues. Germline values: CDR1 KGHDR, CDR2 SFDVKD. This chain's CDR3 is CATTPASSGNTIYF. The CDR3 DNA sequence: TGTGCCACCACCCCCGCTAGCTCTGGAAACACCATATATTTT.

The genes are TRBV5-1 and TRBJ2-7, with D perhaps TRBD2 (6 bases). V was shortened by 0 bases and J by 0 bases, with 13 bases between the two germline ends. The CDR3 extends over 16 amino acids. Per the germline V gene, CDR1 is SGHRS and CDR2 is YFSETQ. For the CDR3, the DNA is TGCGCCAGCAGCTTGGCGGGCCAGACTAGCTCCTACGAGCAGTACTTC. Translated, it gives CASSLAGQTSSYEQYF.

The J gene is TRBJ1-2, the V gene TRBV19; D remains unclear. The CDR3 sequence is 14 residues long. Germline V gives CDR1 LNHDA, CDR2 SQIVND (reference sequence). V lost 6 bases and J lost 4, with 15 bases in between. The CDR3 loop is CASSPGALGYGYTF. The CDR3 coding sequence is TGTGCCAGTAGCCCGGGTGCGCTCGGCTATGGCTACACCTTC.

The V call is TRBV9, the J call TRBJ1-1; TRBD1 aligns across 8 bases. V gave up 4 bases and J gave up 7 bases; unmatched junction bases: 6. Germline CDR1 SGDLS, CDR2 YYNGEE. The CDR3 length is 13 residues. CDR3 DNA: TGTGCCAGCAGCCCCGGGGACAGGCGTGAAGCTTTCTTT. This encodes CASSPGDRREAFF. The full variable domain, with the rest looked up from reference TRBV9 and TRBJ1-1, is DSGVTQTPKHLITATGQRVTLRCSPRSGDLSVYWYQQSLDQGLQFLIQYYNGEERAKGNILERFSAQQFPDLHSELNLSSLELGDSALYFCASSPGDRREAFFGQGTRLTVV.

V and J are TRBV27 and TRBJ2-7; tentative D call: TRBD1 (6 bases). The germline V and J ends were trimmed by 4 bases and 0 bases, with 10 bases remaining between them. The CDR3 is 14 amino acids. Germline V lookup: CDR1 MNHEY, CDR2 SMNVEV (reference sequence). This CDR3 is CASSSQDSSYEQYF. Here the CDR3 DNA reads TGTGCCAGCAGTTCCCAGGACAGCTCCTACGAGCAGTACTTC.

J is TRBJ1-1 and V is TRBV7-2; no clear D gene. V lost 0 bases to trimming and J lost 1 base, with 6 bases between them. The V gene's germline CDR1 is SGHTA and CDR2 FQGNSA. There are 14 residues in the CDR3. CDR3 DNA: TGTGCCAGCAGCTTAGCATTGGGGAACACTGAAGCTTTCTTT. Its protein is CASSLALGNTEAFF.

Written as DNA, the CDR3 is TGTGCCACCAGCAGAGTGGGGCGTCGTGGAGATACGCAGTATTTT. Translation gives CATSRVGRRGDTQYF. The chain has TRBV15 and TRBJ2-3, with a weak D call TRBD1 (5 bases). The germline V gene encodes CDR1 LNHNV and CDR2 YYDKDF (reference sequence). This CDR3 has 15 residues. The ends were cut back, 1 base at V and 5 bases at J, with 13 bases in the middle.

Concerning this clone: Likely a read error: the CDR3 ends without its conserved phenylalanine or tryptophan. The DNA is omitted, as the CDR3 cannot be located on it reliably, and the CDR3 follows TCRdb's listing. The chain employs TRBV3-1 (or the pseudogene TRBV3-2) and TRBJ2-7; TRBD2, the D gene given by the table, was not confirmed from the DNA. Looked up from germline, CDR1 is LGHDT and CDR2 is YNNKEL (reference sequence). The length of the CDR3 is 12 amino acids, counting both ends. This CDR3 reads CASSQSGTSVIL.

V is TRBV29-1 and J is TRBJ1-1, with D perhaps TRBD1 (5 bases). The V gene's germline CDR1 is SQVTM and CDR2 ANQGSEA. Trimming took off 7 bases at V and 3 bases at J, with 12 bases between the two ends. The CDR3 length is 12 residues. CDR3 region: CSAWDGDTEAFF. The CDR3 nucleotides are TGCAGCGCTTGGGACGGGGACACTGAAGCTTTCTTT.

In this sample, this clone turned up a few times. V and J are TRBV4-2 and TRBJ1-5, with a tentative D call TRBD1 (5 bases). V gave up 1 base and J gave up 2 bases, with 15 bases separating them. The CDR3 runs 17 residues. Germline values: CDR1 LGHNA, CDR2 YNFKEQ. CDR3 nucleotide sequence: TGTGCCAGCAGCCAAGTGGGGGGGGTCGCGGGCAATCAGCCCCAGCATTTT. It codes for CASSQVGGVAGNQPQHF.

This clone has at least ten counts. V and J are TRBV6-2 or TRBV6-3 and TRBJ2-2; perhaps TRBD2 as D (5 bases). The CDR3 spans 15 residues. From germline, CDR1 is MNHEY and CDR2 SVGEGT. V was cut by 7 bases and J by 6 bases, with 18 bases left in between. The CDR3: CASTPGRVEAGELFF. The CDR3 DNA sequence: TGTGCCAGCACCCCAGGAAGGGTGGAGGCCGGGGAGCTGTTTTTT.

The chain combines TRBV6-7 with TRBJ1-4; weak D call: TRBD1 (5 bases). TRBV6-7 is assigned to the ORF class and has an uncertain function. The CDR3 covers 14 residues. The V gene lost 7 bases and the J gene lost 4 bases, with 13 bases spanning the gap. The CDR3 region is CASNSSQGNEKLFF. CDR3 in DNA: TGTGCCAGCAACTCCTCTCAGGGTAATGAAAAACTGTTTTTT.

The chain has TRBV9 and TRBJ1-5; the match to TRBD1 covers 7 bases. This CDR3 region has 14 residues. The V gene end was trimmed by 3 bases and the J gene end by 2 bases; junction bases not matched to a gene: 2. Germline lookup yields CDR1 SGDLS and CDR2 YYNGEE. CDR3 in DNA: TGTGCCAGCAGCGGAGGGACAGGCAATCAGCCCCAGCATTTT. Translation: CASSGGTGNQPQHF.

The chain couples TRBV9 to TRBJ1-1; D not certain. From germline, CDR1 is SGDLS and CDR2 YYNGEE. This CDR3 has 11 amino acids. Trimming took 4 bases from V and 3 from J, leaving 4 bases between them. As DNA, the CDR3 is TGTGCCAGCAGCCCCTACACTGAAGCTTTCTTT. Translated, it gives CASSPYTEAFF.

The chain is built from TRBV19 and TRBJ1-6; D uncertain. The V and J ends lost 6 bases and 10 bases respectively, with 13 bases between them. Per the germline V gene, CDR1 is LNHDA and CDR2 is SQIVND (reference sequence). The CDR3 has 13 amino acids. CDR3 loop: CASSPGLRSPLHF. In DNA, the CDR3 is TGTGCCAGTAGCCCCGGGCTGCGGTCACCCCTCCACTTT.

J is TRBJ1-2 and V is TRBV12-5; D ambiguous. This CDR3 has 10 amino acids. The V gene's germline CDR1 is LGHNT and CDR2 FRNRAP. V gave up 5 bases and J gave up 8 bases, with 6 bases separating them. CDR3 residues: CASGPVGYTF. CDR3 coding DNA: TGTGCTAGTGGTCCCGTAGGCTACACCTTC.